This TCR beta chain was sequenced in a study of cytomegalovirus exposure and HLA in healthy donors (dated by TCRdb to 2016 to 2017). With respect to the entire study: An earlier analysis of roughly 570 of the donors reported 276 Gb of sequence data and around 100 million unique TCR beta sequences obtained from around 170 million T cells. Both class I and class II loci were covered by HLA typing, at four-digit resolution. Besides the first cohort of around 700 subjects, a separate validation cohort made up of over a hundred different subjects was used. In a later analysis, previously published TCR beta repertoires from 500 to 750 donors were re-analyzed and high-resolution HLA genotyping was added so that TCR occurrence patterns could be studied. In the later analysis, no new phenotypic data were used to find candidate immune exposures; instead, reliance was placed on TCR beta sequences and their occurrence across donors. In an earlier analysis of 587 of the donors, high-throughput TCR beta sequencing was used to judge whether each TCR beta V gene segment behaved as functional or pseudogenic. The T cell repertoires of several hundred subjects were profiled by immunosequencing and related to cytomegalovirus serostatus. The number of donors typed differed by locus, with roughly 620-640 for A, B, C, DRB1 and DQB1, around 560 for DQA1, some 570 for DPA1, and about 450 for DPB1. In a later genetic analysis, genome-wide SNP genotypes for about 65% of the roughly 670 donors were used, and that subset was treated as a discovery cohort. The aim of the study was to test whether cataloging public T cell receptors could identify signatures of past pathogen exposure. An early release that covered about 600 HLA-typed donors contained approximately 290 gigabases of sequencing data and about 84 million unique TCR sequences. Among the approximately 430 genotyped donors, 75% to 90% belonged to the genetic ancestry cluster associated with self-reported Caucasian donors. Among some 400 genotyped donors of the cohort, an average of around 220,000 unique TCR beta nucleotide sequences was sequenced per donor, of which roughly 17% were non-productive. All discovery cohort repertoires had been generated using a single sequencing platform. High-throughput TCR immunosequencing, statistical association of individual TCRs with disease status, and machine learning were combined to predict cytomegalovirus infection status. Roughly 5 DR-DQ haplotypes were handled as single units for association and clustering because linkage in the cohort was strong. Donor age, sex, ethnicity and CMV serostatus were compiled alongside the repertoire data. Overall study results and their limits: In vitro tests confirmed that a few of the cytomegalovirus-associated TCR beta chains recognize cytomegalovirus antigens. It was suggested by the authors that the approach could potentially be generalized to other disease states and immunological phenotypes. A cluster of highly shared sequence variants was judged likely to be a technical artifact of the sequencing pipeline. When HLA alleles, especially DR and DQ, strongly co-occurred, attributing TCR associations to individual alleles was difficult. A further reported finding was that TCR beta sequences accurately predicted the HLA-A and HLA-B alleles for most subjects in the first cohort. Because the 87-base-pair reads could not distinguish some IMGT-functional V segments, including TRBV6-2 and TRBV6-3, those segments were excluded. A later analysis found that TCR association rates varied across HLA loci, with DRB1 alleles showing the most associated TCRs and HLA-C alleles the fewest. A total of 150 to 200 TCR beta chains were listed by the study as associated with cytomegalovirus. According to a later analysis, most CMV-associated TCR beta chains appeared to be HLA-restricted, and the HLA associations seemed to be driven largely by CMV exposure. CMV serostatus was the only immune exposure information available for the cohort. Because counts were too low, roughly 17 rarely observed V segments, including chromosome 9 orphons, were left out of the earlier analysis of roughly 600 of the donors. V-gene and J-gene trimming of TCR beta chains was associated with a missense DCLRE1C variant in a later genetic analysis, and the association was replicated in an independent cohort. While some public TCRs were present in many individuals, most TCR sequences turned up only very rarely across donors. Cytomegalovirus status was reported to be diagnosed by the classifier with high specificity and sensitivity in both the original and validation cohorts. Several of the top co-occurrence clusters appeared to be linked to parvovirus B19, influenza, CMV and Epstein-Barr virus, according to a later analysis. Presence/absence analyses assumed roughly uniform sequencing depth across donors, an assumption that may not hold. Correlated functional status among segregating V segments might reflect linkage disequilibrium, but an unknown experimental factor could not be ruled out. Because HLA typing was unavailable for some donors at each locus, only the typed subset was used in association tests. A later analysis found that HLA-associated TCR beta chains were more clonally expanded and had lower generation probabilities than equally common non-associated chains. In an earlier analysis of roughly 560 of the donors, most TCR beta V segments were observed in productive rearrangements about 87% or about 30% of the time, broadly matching IMGT annotations. In a later analysis, 16,951 TCR beta sequences were associated with specific HLA alleles at a false discovery rate of 0.05. Compared with the roughly 710-donor mean, donors in an Asian-associated ancestry cluster had fewer N-insertions in productive TCRs, according to a later genetic analysis. In this cohort, only TCR beta chains were sequenced, and detectable features were limited by the absence of alpha or paired-chain data.

In the germline V gene, CDR1 corresponds to SGHDT and CDR2 to YYEEEE. The CDR3 goes from the cysteine to the phenylalanine over 17 residues. Only the CDR3 part of the read is kept: 51 bases, read in frame from the first base. As for this clone: This receptor's antigen is unknown. Germline and junction disagree at one end, which may indicate a read error.

The cohort consisted of some 730 healthy bone marrow donors. Cohort members were all nominally healthy when sampled, although unrecorded immune exposures were likely present. The donor was CMV seronegative and was included in the group of a few hundred seronegative cohort members. Every donor gave a peripheral blood sample, and the peripheral blood mononuclear cells from that sample were used for TCR beta sequencing. The Qiagen DNeasy Blood Extraction Kit was used to extract genomic DNA from the blood cell samples. Library construction relied on the immunoSEQ multiplex PCR assay. The multiplex PCR relied on a mix of 60 forward primers for TCR Vbeta segments and 13 reverse primers for TCR Jbeta segments. A multiplex PCR assay on genomic DNA amplified the CDR3 region of rearranged TCR beta genes. The Illumina HiSeq System was used to sequence the amplified TCR beta libraries as 87-base-pair reads. The authors' pipeline ran thus. Across the 670 or so repertoires, a later analysis counted roughly 84 million unique TCR beta chains, roughly 11 million of which were shared by at least two donors. To remove PCR and sequencing errors, raw reads were error-corrected and collapsed into unique sequences using a nearest-neighbor algorithm that merged closely related sequences. To assign V, D and J gene segments, CDR3 sequences were aligned to IMGT reference sequences. Each retained sequence needed at least a six-nucleotide match to both a V gene segment and a J gene segment. A rearrangement was called productive if the CDR3 had no stop codons and remained in frame with V and J, and every other rearrangement was called non-productive. CDR3 was defined by IMGT convention, running from the second conserved V-encoded cysteine to the conserved J-encoded phenylalanine. The earlier analysis of 450 to 750 of the donors excluded any sequence lacking an unambiguous match to a single V gene segment. An earlier analysis of around 600 of the donors classified V segments as functional when productive rearrangements were above 56.7% and as segregating when the standard deviation between donors was above 5%. A statistical classification framework was built to diagnose cytomegalovirus status from the catalog of TCR beta chain sequences. In a later analysis, TCR nucleotide sequences were compared against IMGT/GENE-DB human TR gene sequences so that V and J genes could be assigned. A later analysis assigned CDR3 sequences and most-parsimonious VDJ recombination scenarios with the TCRdist pipeline. In a later analysis, each TCR beta chain was defined by its CDR3 amino acid sequence together with its V-gene family, and reads lacking a unique V-gene family were excluded. As a way to deal with suspected cross-contamination and a sequencing artifact, a later analysis dropped roughly 620 nucleotide sequences that were highly shared and had low generation probability. In a later analysis, a clonal expansion index was calculated for each public chain from normalized within-repertoire ranks of inferred template counts. In a later analysis, generation probabilities were computed using a VDJ recombination model fitted to out-of-frame rearrangements, and the results were checked against IGoR. In a later analysis, hypergeometric tests were used to score TCR-TCR, TCR-HLA and TCR-CMV co-occurrence, with a repertoire-size bias correction applied to TCR pairs. False discovery rates were estimated in a later analysis by permuting HLA or CMV assignments 20 times. In a later analysis, co-occurring TCRs were grouped using DBSCAN, with TCRdist sequence similarity added in when clustering inside HLA-allele-positive subsets. Repertoires with fewer than 30,000 or more than 120,000 public chains, plus five repertoires with anomalous nucleotide sharing, were excluded from co-occurrence clustering. TCRdb provides this immuneACCESS table in a form limited to in-frame rearrangements. Some clones are lacking; in checked studies, under half of them reflect an unresolved V gene, and why the rest are absent is not known. V, J and clone size were drawn from that table, and D and trimming were deduced from the DNA. A total of under 300,000 clones appear in this sample, approximately 91% of them only once. The top ten constitute 1.7% of the sample.

The sequence came from a girl aged 2-9 years in good health and CMV-seronegative. Sequenced material: PBMCs. The rearrangement combines TRBV5-6 with TRBJ2-3; matching of 6 bases hints at TRBD2 as the D gene. The DNA sequence follows: TGTGCCAACAGCTTCTTCTTAGCGGTACCGAACACAGATACGCAGTATTTT. This translates into CANSFFLAVPNTDTQYF.